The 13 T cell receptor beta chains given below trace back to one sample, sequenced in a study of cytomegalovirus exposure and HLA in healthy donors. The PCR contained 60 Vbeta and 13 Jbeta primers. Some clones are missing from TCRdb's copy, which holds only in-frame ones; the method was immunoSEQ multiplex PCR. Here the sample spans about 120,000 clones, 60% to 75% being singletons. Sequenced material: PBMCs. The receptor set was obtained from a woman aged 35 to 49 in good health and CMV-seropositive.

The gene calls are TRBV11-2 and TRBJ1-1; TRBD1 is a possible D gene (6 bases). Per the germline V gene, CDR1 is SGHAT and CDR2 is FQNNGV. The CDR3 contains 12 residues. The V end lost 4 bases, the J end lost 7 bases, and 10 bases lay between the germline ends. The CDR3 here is CASSYDRFEAFF. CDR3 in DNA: TGTGCCAGCAGCTATGACAGGTTTGAAGCTTTCTTT.

The CDR3 region has the DNA TGTGCCAGCGAACTAGCGGACAATGAGCAGTTCTTC. Its translation is CASELADNEQFF. V gene TRBV2 combines with J gene TRBJ2-1, with 8 bases that match TRBD2. Germline V CDR1 and CDR2: SNHLY, FYNNEI. J lost 5 bases, V lost 8 bases, and 2 bases had no gene match. CDR3 length: 12 residues.

Here the CDR3 DNA reads TGTGCCAGCAGCGTGGCTGGTGGAAACACCATATATTTT. This codes for CASSVAGGNTIYF. This chain uses TRBV9 with TRBJ1-3; D remains unclear. CDR1 is SGDLS, CDR2 YYNGEE, per germline. With 2 bases removed from V and 3 bases from J, the gap between germline ends came to 6 bases. The CDR3 length is 13 residues.

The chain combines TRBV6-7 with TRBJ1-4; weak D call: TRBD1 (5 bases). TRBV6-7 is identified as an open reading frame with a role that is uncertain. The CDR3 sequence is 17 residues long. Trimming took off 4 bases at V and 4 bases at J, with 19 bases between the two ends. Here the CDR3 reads CASSCGVAAGHNEKLFF. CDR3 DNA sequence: TGTGCCAGCAGTTGTGGCGTGGCGGCAGGACATAATGAAAAACTGTTTTTT.

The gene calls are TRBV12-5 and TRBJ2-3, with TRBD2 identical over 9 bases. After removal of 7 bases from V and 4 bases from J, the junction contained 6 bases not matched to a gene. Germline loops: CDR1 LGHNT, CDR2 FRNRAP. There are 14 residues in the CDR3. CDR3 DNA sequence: TGTGCTAGTGTCCTCAGGACTAGCGCAGATACGCAGTATTTT. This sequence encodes CASVLRTSADTQYF.

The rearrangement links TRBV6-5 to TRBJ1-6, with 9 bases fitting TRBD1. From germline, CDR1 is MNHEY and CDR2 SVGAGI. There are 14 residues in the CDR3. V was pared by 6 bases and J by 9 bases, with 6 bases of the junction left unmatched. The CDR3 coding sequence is TGTGCCAGCAGCGGGACAGGGTTTACTTCACCCCTCCACTTT. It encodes CASSGTGFTSPLHF.

CDR3 nucleotide sequence: TGTGCTAGTGGTCTAGGACAGGGCAGCACAGATACGCAGTATTTT. Its protein is CASGLGQGSTDTQYF. This rearrangement joins TRBV12-5 to TRBJ2-3; 8 positions agree with TRBD1. The CDR3 is 15 residues long. The J segment lost 0 bases and the V segment lost 5 bases, leaving 4 bases of the junction unmatched. Per germline, CDR1 LGHNT and CDR2 FRNRAP.

CDR3 DNA: TGTGCCAGCAGCGGGACAGTCGGCTACGAGCAGTACTTC. It yields the protein CASSGTVGYEQYF. This chain joins TRBV7-6 and TRBJ2-7; 7 nucleotides line up with TRBD1. Germline V gene sequence: CDR1 SGHVS, CDR2 FNYEAQ. Germline trimming cut 5 bases from V and 3 bases from J; bases unmatched to any gene: 4. The CDR3 length is 13 residues.

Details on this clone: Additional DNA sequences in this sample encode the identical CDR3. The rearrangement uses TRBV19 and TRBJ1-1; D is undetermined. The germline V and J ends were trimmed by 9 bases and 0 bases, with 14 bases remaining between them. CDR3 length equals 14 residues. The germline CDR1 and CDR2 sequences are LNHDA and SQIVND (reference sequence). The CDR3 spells CASRDSAMNTEAFF. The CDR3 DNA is TGTGCCAGCCGGGATTCGGCTATGAACACTGAAGCTTTCTTT.

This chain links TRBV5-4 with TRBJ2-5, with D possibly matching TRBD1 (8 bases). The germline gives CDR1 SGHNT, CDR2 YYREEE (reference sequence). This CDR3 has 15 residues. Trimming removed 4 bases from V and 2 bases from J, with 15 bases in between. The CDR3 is CASSRGQGGQETQYF. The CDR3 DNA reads TGTGCCAGCAGCAGAGGACAGGGAGGGCAAGAGACCCAGTACTTC.

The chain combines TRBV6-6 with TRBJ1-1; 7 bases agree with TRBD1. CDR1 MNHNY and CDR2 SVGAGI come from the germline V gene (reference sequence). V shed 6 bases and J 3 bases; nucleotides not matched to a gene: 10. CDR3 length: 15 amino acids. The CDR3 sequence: CASSPYPTGDTEAFF. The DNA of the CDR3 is TGTGCCAGCAGCCCCTACCCCACAGGGGACACTGAAGCTTTCTTT.

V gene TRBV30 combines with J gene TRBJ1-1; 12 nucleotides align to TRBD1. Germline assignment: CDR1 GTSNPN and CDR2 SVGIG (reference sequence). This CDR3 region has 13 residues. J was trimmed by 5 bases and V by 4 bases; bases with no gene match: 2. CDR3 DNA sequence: TGTGCCTGGATGGGACAGGGGGCAACTGAAGCTTTCTTT. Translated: CAWMGQGATEAFF.

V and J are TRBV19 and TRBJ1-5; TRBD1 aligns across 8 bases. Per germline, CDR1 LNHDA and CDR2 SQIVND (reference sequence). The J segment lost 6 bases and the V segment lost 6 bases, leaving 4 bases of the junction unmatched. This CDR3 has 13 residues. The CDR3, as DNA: TGTGCCAGTAGAGACAGGGGACTTCAGCCCCAGCATTTT. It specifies CASRDRGLQPQHF.